This T cell receptor (beta chain) was sequenced in a study of STAT5B mutations in CD4+ large granular lymphocyte leukemia. Germline CDR1 reads SGHRS; CDR2 reads YFSETQ. Trimming removed 6 bases from V and 7 bases from J; junction bases left unmatched: 5. The CDR3 contains 14 residues. Assay used: immunoSEQ multiplex PCR; TCRdb lists only in-frame clones, some missing. The sample carries 37,000 or so clones, approximately 84% recorded once. Healthy controls were blood donor buffy coats. This TCR derives from a human donor in good health. J is TRBJ2-1 and V is TRBV5-1; 12 bases are a match to TRBD1. Specimen: CD4+ T cells from blood buffy coats. The CDR3 protein is CASMGQGASNEQFF. The CDR3 DNA is TGCGCCAGCATGGGACAGGGGGCGTCTAATGAGCAGTTCTTC.